This TCR beta chain was profiled in a study of CD8 T cells in ankylosing spondylitis (dated by TCRdb to 2015 to 2018). Notes on the research overall: The study set out to find disease-linked TCR variants by profiling T cell receptor beta repertoires in ankylosing spondylitis patients and healthy donors. The full study cohort was made up of 25 to 30 ankylosing spondylitis patients and about a hundred healthy donors. Peripheral blood was sampled, and synovial fluid was additionally collected from ankylosing spondylitis patients. Overall study outcomes, separate from this receptor: Some of the motif variants had been reported before in the synovial fluid and blood of reactive arthritis patients, a finding that suggests common disease-initiation mechanisms. Significant enrichment of the disease-linked clones was reported in matched synovial fluid samples from ankylosing spondylitis patients. A CD8+ phenotype was shown by the disease-linked clones, which were found at relatively low frequencies in peripheral blood. Blood from ankylosing spondylitis patients appeared to be characterized by a TCR beta motif composed of under ten highly homologous amino acid variants.

There are many counts of this clonotype. Its specific antigen is unknown. No qualities accompany the bases; no much larger clone lies one base away. The CDR3, cysteine through phenylalanine, is 15 amino acids long. CDR3 DNA is the only sequence kept; it has 45 bases, read in frame from the first base. Per the germline V gene, SGHTA is the CDR1 and FQGTGA is the CDR2. Compared with germline, V lacks 1 base and J lacks 3 bases; bases without a gene match: 4. This sample was sequenced with an Illumina HiSeq 2500. Quantitative 5'-RACE with molecular barcodes was used to prepare TCR beta libraries. The original pipeline was this. To identify disease-linked TCR variants, a new computational method was used, one built on a probabilistic model of VDJ rearrangement. The public reads were run again by TCRdb, first through fastp at Q25 and then through MiXCR, and only productive beta chains were kept. All rows with the same CDR3 protein become a single entry with the most common DNA and genes. In this record, the V and J calls reflect TCRdb's handling and not the investigators' own analysis. Across this sample there are roughly 250,000 distinct CDR3 sequences, with 8.6% seen only once. The top ten clonotypes cover 6.8% of the sample.

The sequence derives from a male donor with ankylosing spondylitis or in good health (not recorded which). Sample: blood, either unsorted or a sorted T cell fraction (not recorded which). This receptor chain uses TRBV7-3 and TRBJ2-3; a stretch of 7 junction bases matches TRBD2. The CDR3 region reads CASSLIGGGTDTQYF. The nucleotide sequence reads as follows: TGTGCCAGCAGCTTAATTGGGGGGGGGACAGATACGCAGTATTTT.